The 26 T cell receptor beta chains reported below all come from one sample, sequenced in a study of T cell responses to AZD1222 COVID-19 vaccine. TCRdb keeps only in-frame clones here, not all; method: immunoSEQ multiplex PCR. The table has 110,000 to 150,000 clones, roughly 90% seen once; the top ten hold 2.5% to 3.5%. The specimen was peripheral blood, collected on day 0 of AZD1222 vaccination. The receptors here all came from an adult in good health.

The genes are TRBV6-6 and TRBJ1-1, with TRBD1 matching 7 bases. CDR3 length: 13 residues. V shed 6 bases, J shed 1 base, and the junction held 2 bases outside the gene matches. CDR1 and CDR2 (germline): MNHNY, SVGAGI (reference sequence). CDR3 protein: CASRRGRNTEAFF. CDR3 sequence (DNA): TGTGCCAGCAGGAGGGGGCGGAACACTGAAGCTTTCTTT.

This clone is a singleton in its sample. This chain uses TRBV3-1 (or the pseudogene TRBV3-2) with TRBJ2-7; 10 bases line up with TRBD1. Per germline, CDR1 LGHDT and CDR2 YNNKEL (reference sequence). CDR3 length: 14 residues. V trimming: 1 base; J trimming: 4 bases; junction bases outside the gene matches: 1. CDR3 sequence reads: CASSQGDRGYEQYF. DNA for the CDR3: TGTGCCAGCAGCCAAGGGGACAGGGGTTACGAGCAGTACTTC.

This chain uses TRBV7-3 with TRBJ2-1, with D perhaps TRBD1 or TRBD2 (5 bases each). The germline V gene encodes CDR1 SGHTA and CDR2 FQGTGA. V was cut by 5 bases and J by 3 bases, with 17 bases left in between. The CDR3 is 16 residues long. CDR3 sequence: CASSPGASFNYNEQFF. For the CDR3, the DNA is TGTGCCAGCAGCCCCGGGGCTTCCTTCAACTACAATGAGCAGTTCTTC.

The chain is built from TRBV12-3 or TRBV12-4 and TRBJ2-1; D unresolved. The length of the CDR3 is 12 residues. V was pared by 0 bases and J by 9 bases, with 6 bases between. CDR3 nucleotides: TGTGCCAGCAGTTTAGCACTACGTGAGCAGTTCTTC. As protein: CASSLALREQFF.

The chain combines TRBV2 with TRBJ1-2, with 7 bases identical to TRBD1. The trim removed 7 bases at V and 8 bases at J, leaving 16 bases unmatched. CDR1 is SNHLY, CDR2 FYNNEI, per germline. The CDR3 contains 15 residues. In nucleotides, the CDR3 is TGTGCCAGCACCCTACAAGACAGGGAAATCGGGGGCTACACCTTC. This codes for CASTLQDREIGGYTF.

The chain is built from TRBV4-3 and TRBJ2-7; D is perhaps TRBD1 or TRBD2 (5 bases each). The ends were cut back, 0 bases at V and 0 bases at J, with 12 bases in the middle. Germline V gene lookup returns CDR1 LGHNA and CDR2 YSLEER. CDR3 length: 16 residues. In nucleotides, the CDR3 is TGCGCCAGCAGCCAAGATGGCACTGGGGGCTCCTACGAGCAGTACTTC. Its protein product is CASSQDGTGGSYEQYF.

As concerns this clone: A read error is likely, as this CDR3 ends without the conserved phenylalanine or tryptophan. Because the CDR3's place on the DNA is in doubt, the DNA is left out and the CDR3 is given as listed by TCRdb. The V and J genes are TRBV7-8 and TRBJ2-7; the table's D call, TRBD2, has no DNA check behind it. The CDR3 length equals 12 residues, ends included. The V gene's germline CDR1 is SGHVS and CDR2 FQNEAQ. The CDR3 reads CASSLAGVVAVL.

The V gene is TRBV10-1, the J gene TRBJ2-1, with TRBD2 matching 11 bases. The J segment lost 9 bases and the V segment lost 5 bases, leaving 9 bases of the junction unmatched. Germline CDR1 and CDR2: WNHNN and SYGVQD (reference sequence). CDR3 length equals 15 residues. CDR3 protein: CASSPELAGDFEQFF. Here the CDR3 DNA reads TGCGCCAGCAGTCCCGAACTAGCGGGAGACTTTGAGCAGTTCTTC.

The rearrangement links TRBV4-1 to TRBJ2-5; unclear D gene. This CDR3 contains 12 residues. V shed 0 bases and J shed 9 bases, with 8 bases lying between them. CDR1 is MGHRA and CDR2 is YSYEKL in the germline V gene. The CDR3 DNA reads as TGCGCCAGCAGCCAAGATCCGGGCGCCCAGTACTTC. Amino acids: CASSQDPGAQYF.

The rearrangement uses TRBV11-2 and TRBJ2-5; 7 bases map to TRBD2. The length of the CDR3 is 16 residues. Germline V gene sequence: CDR1 SGHAT, CDR2 FQNNGV. J was trimmed by 5 bases and V by 1 base; bases with no gene match: 10. The CDR3: CASSLGLLARFETQYF. Written as DNA, the CDR3 is TGTGCCAGCAGCTTAGGCTTACTAGCGCGGTTCGAGACCCAGTACTTC. Based on the CDR3 plus reference TRBV11-2 and TRBJ2-5, the full variable domain is EAGVAQSPRYKIIEKRQSVAFWCNPISGHATLYWYQQILGQGPKLLIQFQNNGVVDDSQLPKDRFSAERLKGVDSTLKIQPAKLEDSAVYLCASSLGLLARFETQYFGPGTRLLVL.

This chain uses TRBV5-1 with TRBJ2-5; maybe TRBD2 (6 bases). The V gene lost 7 bases and the J gene lost 5 bases, with 12 bases spanning the gap. Germline loops: CDR1 SGHRS, CDR2 YFSETQ. The CDR3 loop spans 12 amino acids. The CDR3: CASGGSGETQYF. CDR3 nucleotide sequence: TGCGCCAGCGGTGGCAGCGGGGAGACCCAGTACTTC.

The rearrangement links TRBV7-8 to TRBJ1-6; 8 nucleotides align to TRBD1. V shed 4 bases, J shed 7 bases, and the junction held 9 bases outside the gene matches. Germline CDR1 reads SGHVS; CDR2 reads FQNEAQ. This CDR3 contains 16 residues. The CDR3 region has the DNA TGTGCCAGCAGCTCCAAACCGGGACAGGTGAATTCACCCCTCCACTTT. This encodes CASSSKPGQVNSPLHF. Supplemented by reference TRBV7-8 and TRBJ1-6, the full variable domain reads GAGVSQSPRYKVAKRGQDVALRCDPISGHVSLFWYQQALGQGPEFLTYFQNEAQLDKSGLPSDRFFAERPEGSVSTLKIQRTQQEDSAVYLCASSSKPGQVNSPLHFGNGTRLTVT.

This clone has just a few counts. The chain employs TRBV5-6 and TRBJ2-5, with 9 bases aligning to TRBD1. The V gene end was trimmed by 4 bases and the J gene end by 7 bases; junction bases not matched to a gene: 11. The CDR3 contains 15 residues. In germline, CDR1 is SGHDT, CDR2 YYEEEE. The CDR3 DNA is TGTGCCAGCAGCGTTGCGGGGGACAGGGCTTGGACCCAGTACTTC. Translating gives CASSVAGDRAWTQYF. Full variable domain (outside the CDR3, taken from reference TRBV5-6 and TRBJ2-5): DAGVTQSPTHLIKTRGQQVTLRCSPKSGHDTVSWYQQALGQGPQFIFQYYEEEERQRGNFPDRFSGHQFPNYSSELNVNALLLGDSALYLCASSVAGDRAWTQYFGPGTRLLVL.

V and J are TRBV30 and TRBJ2-5; D not resolved. Germline-derived CDR1 and CDR2 are GTSNPN and SVGIG (reference sequence). V was clipped by 1 base and J by 4 bases, with 4 bases between them. CDR3 size: 11 residues. The CDR3 bases are TGTGCCTGGAGTGCTAGAGAGACCCAGTACTTC. This gives the protein CAWSARETQYF.

V gene TRBV7-8 combines with J gene TRBJ2-1; 11 bases fit TRBD2. J gave up 4 bases and V 5 bases, and 7 bases lay outside the gene matches. The CDR3 runs to 16 residues. CDR1 and CDR2 (germline): SGHVS, FQNEAQ. As DNA, the CDR3 is TGTGCCAGCAGCGGGGGACTAGCGGAGCTGTACAATGAGCAGTTCTTC. Protein product: CASSGGLAELYNEQFF.

The chain links TRBV5-1 to TRBJ1-4, with 8 bases identical to TRBD1. V shed 4 bases and J 5 bases; nucleotides not matched to a gene: 7. The CDR3 length is 15 residues. Germline CDR1 SGHRS, CDR2 YFSETQ. CDR3 loop: CASSLQTGANEKLFF. CDR3 nucleotide sequence: TGCGCCAGCAGCCTGCAGACAGGGGCGAATGAAAAACTGTTTTTT.

This clone appeared a single time. J is TRBJ2-7 and V is TRBV20-1; D call uncertain. V shed 3 bases and J shed 2 bases, with 5 bases lying between them. The CDR3 is 11 residues long. CDR1 DFQATT and CDR2 SNEGSKA come from the germline V gene (reference sequence). The CDR3 DNA reads as TGCAGTGCTAGCGACCCCTACGAGCAGTACTTC. This codes for CSASDPYEQYF.

In its sample, this clone was seen once. V and J are TRBV10-3 and TRBJ2-1, with 15 bases identical to TRBD2. The germline V gene encodes CDR1 ENHRY and CDR2 SYGVKD. Trimming removed 4 bases from V and 8 bases from J; junction bases left unmatched: 9. The CDR3 loop spans 17 amino acids. Written as DNA, the CDR3 is TGTGCCATCAGTGGATCGGGACTAGCGGGAGGAGGCTATGAGCAGTTCTTC. This codes for CAISGSGLAGGGYEQFF.

The V call is TRBV28, the J call TRBJ2-3, with D unclear. V lost 2 bases, J lost 0 bases, and 9 bases lay in between. Germline V gene sequence: CDR1 MDHEN, CDR2 SYDVKM. CDR3 length equals 15 residues. CDR3 in amino acids: CASSLSPSSTDTQYF. CDR3 DNA: TGTGCCAGCAGTTTAAGCCCATCTAGCACAGATACGCAGTATTTT.

V and J are TRBV19 and TRBJ1-5; D is uncertain. Trimming removed 11 bases from V and 6 bases from J, with 11 bases in between. The CDR3 consists of 11 residues. The V gene's germline CDR1 is LNHDA and CDR2 SQIVND (reference sequence). DNA for the CDR3: TGTGCCTCAGGCCCCCCTCAGCCCCAGCATTTT. Amino acids: CASGPPQPQHF.

This chain links TRBV6-1 with TRBJ1-5; D not resolved. Germline values: CDR1 MNHNS, CDR2 SASEGT. V shed 4 bases and J shed 2 bases, with 15 bases lying between them. The CDR3 has 16 amino acids. The CDR3 bases are TGTGCCAGCAGTGTCGAACGGAGTCTCGGCAATCAGCCCCAGCATTTT. Amino acid sequence: CASSVERSLGNQPQHF.

The rearrangement uses TRBV30 and TRBJ1-6; tentative D call: TRBD1 (5 bases). The CDR3 is made up of 16 amino acids. V was cut by 4 bases and J by 0 bases, with 13 bases left in between. Germline values: CDR1 GTSNPN, CDR2 SVGIG (reference sequence). The CDR3 loop is CAWTQDTSSYNSPLHF. CDR3 sequence (DNA): TGTGCCTGGACCCAGGACACGAGCTCCTATAATTCACCCCTCCACTTT.

The rearrangement links TRBV5-1 to TRBJ1-1, with D perhaps matching TRBD1 (6 bases). This CDR3 has 13 amino acids. Per the germline V gene, CDR1 is SGHRS and CDR2 is YFSETQ. Trimming took 5 bases from V and 11 from J, leaving 19 bases between them. The CDR3 region is CASREREQGNAFF. The CDR3 coding sequence is TGCGCCAGCAGGGAAAGGGAACAGGGTAATGCTTTCTTT.

This rearrangement joins TRBV19 to TRBJ1-2; D remains ambiguous. The V end lost 7 bases, the J end lost 4 bases, and 7 bases lay between the germline ends. The CDR3 sequence is 11 residues long. The germline V gene has CDR1 LNHDA and CDR2 SQIVND (reference sequence). CDR3 amino acids: CASITGYGYTF. In DNA, the CDR3 is TGTGCCAGTATCACCGGCTATGGCTACACCTTC.

The chain recombines TRBV15 with TRBJ1-4; D is undetermined. V was cut by 1 base and J by 12 bases, with 9 bases left in between. This CDR3 contains 12 residues. Germline CDR1 is LNHNV and CDR2 is YYDKDF (reference sequence). This CDR3 reads CATSRVGRELFF. Here the CDR3 DNA reads TGTGCCACCAGCAGAGTCGGGAGGGAACTGTTTTTT.

V usage is TRBV9 and J usage is TRBJ1-5; 9 nucleotides line up with TRBD1. CDR1 is SGDLS, CDR2 YYNGEE, per germline. This CDR3 has 16 residues. The ends lost 3 bases at V and 0 bases at J; junction bases unmatched: 4. CDR3 nucleotides: TGTGCCAGCAGCGGGGGGACAGGGTTTAGCAATCAGCCCCAGCATTTT. Translating gives CASSGGTGFSNQPQHF. Looking up the rest from reference TRBV9 and TRBJ1-5 gives the full variable domain: DSGVTQTPKHLITATGQRVTLRCSPRSGDLSVYWYQQSLDQGLQFLIQYYNGEERAKGNILERFSAQQFPDLHSELNLSSLELGDSALYFCASSGGTGFSNQPQHFGDGTRLSIL.